Listed here are 9 T cell receptor beta chains from one sample, sequenced in a study of chronic HIV infection and antiretroviral therapy. In TCRdb, the 5' RACE reads were re-called with MiXCR into one record per CDR3 protein. The sample includes 39,000 or so distinct CDR3 sequences, roughly 7.6% of them seen just once. Sequencing used peripheral blood. These receptors were taken from an adult who had HIV and had not received antiretroviral therapy, or was an uninfected healthy control (not recorded which).

This clonotype was recorded many times. The chain uses TRBV7-9 and TRBJ2-1, with 8 bases fitting TRBD2. The V gene end was trimmed by 2 bases and the J gene end by 8 bases; junction bases not matched to a gene: 8. Germline values: CDR1 SEHNR, CDR2 FQNEAQ (reference sequence). There are 15 residues in the CDR3. Written as DNA, the CDR3 is TGTGCCAGCAGCTTAATGGAGCGGGAGTCCGATGAGCAGTTCTTC. Translation gives CASSLMERESDEQFF.

Remarks on this clonotype: One junction end does not reproduce the germline sequence, and a read error may be involved. The genes are TRBV15 and TRBJ1-4, with D unresolved. Germline V gene lookup returns CDR1 LNHNV and CDR2 YYDKDF (reference sequence). The CDR3 length is 14 residues. Here the CDR3 reads CVTSSPNSAEKLFF. CDR3 sequence (DNA): TGTGTCACCAGCAGCCCCAACAGTGCTGAAAAACTGTTTTTT.

This clonotype appeared many times. This chain's CDR3 is CASGGLSTDTQYF. CDR3 DNA sequence: TGCGCCAGCGGAGGATTAAGCACAGATACGCAGTATTTT. The chain carries TRBV10-2 and TRBJ2-3, with D possibly TRBD2 on 5 matching bases. Trimming pared 8 bases from V and 0 bases from J, leaving 9 bases between. Per the germline V gene, CDR1 is WSHSY and CDR2 is SAAADI. CDR3 size: 13 residues.

This chain uses TRBV24-1 with TRBJ2-1, with 15 bases aligning to TRBD2. Germline lookup yields CDR1 KGHDR and CDR2 SFDVKD. CDR3 length: 18 residues. The V segment lost 7 bases and the J segment 6 bases; nucleotides outside the gene matches: 12. The DNA for the CDR3 is TGTGCCACCAGCCTTACATTAGGACTAGCGGGAGGGGGCAATGAGCAGTTCTTC. It is translated as CATSLTLGLAGGGNEQFF.

This clonotype has a count of ten or more. The rearrangement uses TRBV5-1 and TRBJ2-1, with D hard to call. Between the trimmed V and J ends, which lost 2 bases and 10 bases, there was a span of 13 bases. The CDR3 is 13 amino acids. Per germline, CDR1 SGHRS and CDR2 YFSETQ. CDR3 nucleotide sequence: TGCGCCAGCAGCTTTAGTAGGGCAAGGGAGCAGTTCTTC. The encoded protein is CASSFSRAREQFF.

This rearrangement joins TRBV28 to TRBJ2-7; D unclear. This CDR3 is 11 amino acids long. V dropped 10 bases and J dropped 5 bases, with 12 bases sitting between them. Germline V gene data show CDR1 as MDHEN and CDR2 as SYDVKM. CDR3 nucleotide sequence: TGTGCCATCCCCGGGTCCCACGAGCAGTACTTC. Translating it yields CAIPGSHEQYF.

In its sample, this clonotype was seen a few times. The rearrangement uses TRBV28 and TRBJ2-7, with D possibly being TRBD2 (5 bases). CDR1 MDHEN and CDR2 SYDVKM come from the germline V gene. This CDR3 is built from 13 residues. The ends were cut back, 10 bases at V and 3 bases at J, with 16 bases in the middle. The chain's CDR3 is CATRLAKSYEQYF. Written as DNA, the CDR3 is TGTGCCACCCGTCTAGCTAAGAGCTACGAGCAGTACTTC.

This clonotype was recorded a few times. V is TRBV29-1 and J is TRBJ2-5; 8 bases are a match to TRBD2. Germline loops: CDR1 SQVTM, CDR2 ANQGSEA. Losses at the gene ends were 3 bases for V and 4 bases for J; bases not matched to a gene: 4. The CDR3 covers 13 residues. The CDR3 DNA reads as TGCAGCGTTGAGGTCGGGAGGGGAGAGACCCAGTACTTC. Amino acids: CSVEVGRGETQYF. Full variable domain (outside the CDR3, taken from reference TRBV29-1 and TRBJ2-5): SAVISQKPSRDICQRGTSLTIQCQVDSQVTMMFWYRQQPGQSLTLIATANQGSEATYESGFVIDKFPISRPNLTFSTLTVSNMSPEDSSIYLCSVEVGRGETQYFGPGTRLLVL.

This clonotype was detected ten times or more. This chain uses TRBV10-2 with TRBJ1-5; no reliable D call. CDR3 length: 17 amino acids. V lost 1 base and J 0 bases, leaving 13 bases between the germline ends. Germline lookup yields CDR1 WSHSY and CDR2 SAAADI. This CDR3 reads CASSELIGLYSNQPQHF. In nucleotides, the CDR3 is TGCGCCAGCAGTGAGTTGATAGGACTCTATAGCAATCAGCCCCAGCATTTT.